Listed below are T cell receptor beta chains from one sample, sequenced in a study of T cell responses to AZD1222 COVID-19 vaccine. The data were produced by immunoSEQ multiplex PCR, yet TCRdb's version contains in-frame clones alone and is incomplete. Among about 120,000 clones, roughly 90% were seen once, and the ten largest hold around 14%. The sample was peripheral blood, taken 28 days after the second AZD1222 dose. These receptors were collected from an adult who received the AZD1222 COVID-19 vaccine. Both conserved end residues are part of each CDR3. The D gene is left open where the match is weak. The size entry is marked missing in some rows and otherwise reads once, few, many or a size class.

CDR3nt: TGCGCCAGCAGTGCGGGAACAGATACGCAGTATTTT
CDR3aa: CASSAGTDTQYF
abundance: .
v_gene: TRBV10-1
len: 12
j_gene: TRBJ2-3
d_gene: .

CDR3nt: TGTGCCAGCAGTTCCGTAGCGGGTTCCTCCTACAATGAGCAGTTCTTC
CDR3aa: CASSSVAGSSYNEQFF
abundance: once
v_gene: TRBV6-5
len: 16
j_gene: TRBJ2-1
d_gene: TRBD2

CDR3nt: TGTGCCAGCAGCTTACGTGGGACAGGAGACTATAATTCACCCCTCCACTTT
CDR3aa: CASSLRGTGDYNSPLHF
abundance: .
v_gene: TRBV7-9
len: 17
j_gene: TRBJ1-6
d_gene: TRBD1

CDR3nt: TGTGCCAGCAGCTTTATCAGGGTCCCCGGGGAGCTGTTTTTT
CDR3aa: CASSFIRVPGELFF
abundance: once
v_gene: TRBV7-2
len: 14
j_gene: TRBJ2-2
d_gene: .

CDR3nt: TGTGCCAGCAGTGACCCGACCCTCGAATCCGGGGAGCTGTTTTTT
CDR3aa: CASSDPTLESGELFF
abundance: .
v_gene: TRBV25-1
len: 15
j_gene: TRBJ2-2
d_gene: .

CDR3nt: TGTGCCATCAGCAGACAGGTTGGAGGCGCTGAAGCTTTCTTT
CDR3aa: CAISRQVGGAEAFF
abundance: once
v_gene: TRBV10-3
len: 14
j_gene: TRBJ1-1
d_gene: .

CDR3nt: TGTGCCAGCAGCAGGTTTGGAGCTGAAGCTTTCTTT
CDR3aa: CASSRFGAEAFF
abundance: once
v_gene: TRBV21-1
len: 12
j_gene: TRBJ1-1
d_gene: .

CDR3nt: TGCACCAGCAGCCTCTTCTCGGAGACAGTTTATAGCAATCAGCCCCAGCATTTT
CDR3aa: CTSSLFSETVYSNQPQHF
abundance: .
v_gene: TRBV1
len: 18
j_gene: TRBJ1-5
d_gene: .

CDR3nt: TGCGCCAGCAGGACAGTAGTATACTCCTACGAGCAGTACTTC
CDR3aa: CASRTVVYSYEQYF
abundance: .
v_gene: TRBV4-1
len: 14
j_gene: TRBJ2-7
d_gene: .

CDR3nt: TGCGCCAGCAGTGATAACAGGGACGGGACCCAGTACTTC
CDR3aa: CASSDNRDGTQYF
abundance: .
v_gene: TRBV10-1
len: 13
j_gene: TRBJ2-5
d_gene: .

CDR3nt: TGTGCCAGCAGTGGTGACAGGGGCATTAGCAATCAGCCCCAGCATTTT
CDR3aa: CASSGDRGISNQPQHF
abundance: .
v_gene: TRBV2
len: 16
j_gene: TRBJ1-5
d_gene: TRBD1

CDR3nt: TGTGCCAGCAGCGCGGCCTGGACTGAAGCTTTCTTT
CDR3aa: CASSAAWTEAFF
abundance: .
v_gene: TRBV5-6
len: 12
j_gene: TRBJ1-1
d_gene: .

CDR3nt: TGTGCCAGCAGCCAAGGTTTGAGGCCCCAGCATTTT
CDR3aa: CASSQGLRPQHF
abundance: .
v_gene: TRBV3-1/TRBV3-2
len: 12
j_gene: TRBJ1-5
d_gene: .

CDR3nt: TGTGCCAGCTCACCCCCCGGGACTCGGGCTAATGAAAAACTGTTTTTT
CDR3aa: CASSPPGTRANEKLFF
abundance: .
v_gene: TRBV18
len: 16
j_gene: TRBJ1-4
d_gene: .

CDR3nt: TGTGCCAGCAGGGGAACCGGACAGGGCAATCAGCCCCAGCATTTT
CDR3aa: CASRGTGQGNQPQHF
abundance: .
v_gene: TRBV28
len: 15
j_gene: TRBJ1-5
d_gene: TRBD1

CDR3nt: TGTGCCTGGAGTAGATTAGGGGGAACCGGTTCTAATGAAAAACTGTTTTTT
CDR3aa: CAWSRLGGTGSNEKLFF
abundance: .
v_gene: TRBV30
len: 17
j_gene: TRBJ1-4
d_gene: .

CDR3nt: TGTGCCAGCAGCCAAGATCTCGGGCTAGCGGGTTACAATGAGCAGTTCTTC
CDR3aa: CASSQDLGLAGYNEQFF
abundance: .
v_gene: TRBV3-1/TRBV3-2
len: 17
j_gene: TRBJ2-1
d_gene: TRBD2

CDR3nt: TGTGCTAGTGGTTTGTACGCCGGGGGGGCGGCAGATACGCAGTATTTT
CDR3aa: CASGLYAGGAADTQYF
abundance: .
v_gene: TRBV12-5
len: 16
j_gene: TRBJ2-3
d_gene: TRBD2

CDR3nt: TGTGCCTGGAGTGTAAGATACGAGCAGTACTTC
CDR3aa: CAWSVRYEQYF
abundance: .
v_gene: TRBV30
len: 11
j_gene: TRBJ2-7
d_gene: .

CDR3nt: TGTGCCACCAGTGCCGGGACAGCGAACACCGGGGAGCTGTTTTTT
CDR3aa: CATSAGTANTGELFF
abundance: .
v_gene: TRBV24-1
len: 15
j_gene: TRBJ2-2
d_gene: TRBD1

CDR3nt: TGCGCCAGCAGCTTGGATCTCAGGGACGAGACCCAGTACTTC
CDR3aa: CASSLDLRDETQYF
abundance: .
v_gene: TRBV5-1
len: 14
j_gene: TRBJ2-5
d_gene: .

CDR3nt: TGTGCCAGCAGTTCCACCACAGGGGGGGAGACCCAGTACTTC
CDR3aa: CASSSTTGGETQYF
abundance: .
v_gene: TRBV27
len: 14
j_gene: TRBJ2-5
d_gene: TRBD1

CDR3nt: TGTGCCAGCAGTTTCGACAGGAACGCGAACACCGGGGAGCTGTTTTTT
CDR3aa: CASSFDRNANTGELFF
abundance: .
v_gene: TRBV2
len: 16
j_gene: TRBJ2-2
d_gene: .

CDR3nt: TGTGCCAGCAGCCAACCGGGTGGGAACACTGAAGCTTTCTTT
CDR3aa: CASSQPGGNTEAFF
abundance: .
v_gene: TRBV7-9
len: 14
j_gene: TRBJ1-1
d_gene: .

CDR3nt: TGTGCCAGCAGCTCCGGACGGGTTTACAATGAGCAGTTCTTC
CDR3aa: CASSSGRVYNEQFF
abundance: .
v_gene: TRBV7-9
len: 14
j_gene: TRBJ2-1
d_gene: .

CDR3nt: TGTGCCAGCAGTTCCTCTGCACAGGGGGCTGTTGAGACCCAGTACTTC
CDR3aa: CASSSSAQGAVETQYF
abundance: .
v_gene: TRBV6-5
len: 16
j_gene: TRBJ2-5
d_gene: TRBD1

CDR3nt: TGTGCCAGCAGCTCTAGCTACGAGCAGTACTTC
CDR3aa: CASSSSYEQYF
abundance: .
v_gene: TRBV3-1/TRBV3-2
len: 11
j_gene: TRBJ2-7
d_gene: .

CDR3nt: TGTGCCAGCAGTTACCGCCGACAGGCCTATGGCTACACCTTC
CDR3aa: CASSYRRQAYGYTF
abundance: .
v_gene: TRBV6-5
len: 14
j_gene: TRBJ1-2
d_gene: .

CDR3nt: TGTGCCAGCAGTTCGCATAACTATGGCTACACCTTC
CDR3aa: CASSSHNYGYTF
abundance: .
v_gene: TRBV28
len: 12
j_gene: TRBJ1-2
d_gene: .

CDR3nt: TGTGCCAGCAGCCAAGGCCAGAGGCTCGGGGAGCTGTTTTTT
CDR3aa: CASSQGQRLGELFF
abundance: .
v_gene: TRBV3-1/TRBV3-2
len: 14
j_gene: TRBJ2-2
d_gene: .

CDR3nt: TGCAGCGTCGTTAGCGGGGCCGGAGATACGCAGTATTTT
CDR3aa: CSVVSGAGDTQYF
abundance: .
v_gene: TRBV29-1
len: 13
j_gene: TRBJ2-3
d_gene: TRBD2

CDR3nt: TGTGCCAGCAGAGGGACAGGGCATGGGGCTGAGCAGTTCTTC
CDR3aa: CASRGTGHGAEQFF
abundance: .
v_gene: TRBV5-4
len: 14
j_gene: TRBJ2-1
d_gene: TRBD1

CDR3nt: TGTGCCACCAAATACCAGGTCTTTGGCTACACCTTC
CDR3aa: CATKYQVFGYTF
abundance: .
v_gene: TRBV19
len: 12
j_gene: TRBJ1-2
d_gene: .

CDR3nt: TGTGCCAGCAGTACAGGACAGGGGCAGGGCACTGAAGCTTTCTTT
CDR3aa: CASSTGQGQGTEAFF
abundance: .
v_gene: TRBV2
len: 15
j_gene: TRBJ1-1
d_gene: TRBD1

CDR3nt: TGTGCCTGGAGTGTGGTAGGCGGGCAGGAGACCCAGTACTTC
CDR3aa: CAWSVVGGQETQYF
abundance: once
v_gene: TRBV30
len: 14
j_gene: TRBJ2-5
d_gene: .

CDR3nt: TGCGCCAGCAGCTTGTCCGCGGCCGGACAGACCCAGTACTTC
CDR3aa: CASSLSAAGQTQYF
abundance: .
v_gene: TRBV5-1
len: 14
j_gene: TRBJ2-5
d_gene: .

CDR3nt: TGTGCCAGCAGTTACAGTGTCAGGGGCCCTAGGTCACCCCTCCACTTT
CDR3aa: CASSYSVRGPRSPLHF
abundance: .
v_gene: TRBV6-5
len: 16
j_gene: TRBJ1-6
d_gene: .

CDR3nt: TGTGCCAGCAGATACAGGGGTGAGCAGTTCTTC
CDR3aa: CASRYRGEQFF
abundance: .
v_gene: TRBV6-2/TRBV6-3
len: 11
j_gene: TRBJ2-1
d_gene: TRBD1

CDR3nt: TGTGCCAGCAGTGGAAGCTACGAGCAGTACTTC
CDR3aa: CASSGSYEQYF
abundance: .
v_gene: TRBV2
len: 11
j_gene: TRBJ2-7
d_gene: .

CDR3nt: TGTGCCAGCAGTGAAGGCTTACAGGGGTCCTATGGCTACACCTTC
CDR3aa: CASSEGLQGSYGYTF
abundance: .
v_gene: TRBV2
len: 15
j_gene: TRBJ1-2
d_gene: TRBD1

CDR3nt: TGTGCCAGCAGTTTCAGTCGCGACGAGCAGTACTTC
CDR3aa: CASSFSRDEQYF
abundance: .
v_gene: TRBV12-3/TRBV12-4
len: 12
j_gene: TRBJ2-7
d_gene: .

CDR3nt: TGTGCCAGCAGCTTACCGGGACAGGGCTTTCAGTACTTC
CDR3aa: CASSLPGQGFQYF
abundance: .
v_gene: TRBV7-9
len: 13
j_gene: TRBJ2-4
d_gene: TRBD1

CDR3nt: TGTGCCAGCAGCTTTGAACAGGGGGTAATTGCCGGGGAGCTGTTTTTT
CDR3aa: CASSFEQGVIAGELFF
abundance: .
v_gene: TRBV13
len: 16
j_gene: TRBJ2-2
d_gene: TRBD1

CDR3nt: TGTGCCAGCAGTGGGTCCTGGACAGCTCCGTATGGCTACACCTTC
CDR3aa: CASSGSWTAPYGYTF
abundance: .
v_gene: TRBV27
len: 15
j_gene: TRBJ1-2
d_gene: .

CDR3nt: TGTGCCAGCAGCGTAGTTCCGGTCCGCACTGAAGCTTTCTTT
CDR3aa: CASSVVPVRTEAFF
abundance: .
v_gene: TRBV9
len: 14
j_gene: TRBJ1-1
d_gene: .

CDR3nt: TGCAGCGCTGGGCTCTATTTTGGGAGACCGGGACTATCAGAGACCCAGTACTTC
CDR3aa: CSAGLYFGRPGLSETQYF
abundance: .
v_gene: TRBV29-1
len: 18
j_gene: TRBJ2-5
d_gene: TRBD2

CDR3nt: TGTGCCAGCAGCTTAGTTGGGGTCTATGGCTACACCTTC
CDR3aa: CASSLVGVYGYTF
abundance: .
v_gene: TRBV7-2
len: 13
j_gene: TRBJ1-2
d_gene: .

CDR3nt: TGTGCCAGCAGCTTAGTCCAGGGGTCCTATGGCTACACCTTC
CDR3aa: CASSLVQGSYGYTF
abundance: .
v_gene: TRBV7-9
len: 14
j_gene: TRBJ1-2
d_gene: .

CDR3nt: TGTGCCAGCAGCCCCCCGACAGGGGAAAAACTGTTTTTT
CDR3aa: CASSPPTGEKLFF
abundance: .
v_gene: TRBV6-5
len: 13
j_gene: TRBJ1-4
d_gene: TRBD1

CDR3nt: TGTGCCACCAGTGACCCTAATCAGCCCCAGCATTTT
CDR3aa: CATSDPNQPQHF
abundance: .
v_gene: TRBV24-1
len: 12
j_gene: TRBJ1-5
d_gene: .

CDR3nt: TGTGCCAGCAGCTTCCGGGGTAGCGGGACCACAGATACGCAGTATTTT
CDR3aa: CASSFRGSGTTDTQYF
abundance: .
v_gene: TRBV13
len: 16
j_gene: TRBJ2-3
d_gene: TRBD2

CDR3nt: TGTGCCAGCAGCCAAGTCGGGGGCTCCTACAATGAGCAGTTCTTC
CDR3aa: CASSQVGGSYNEQFF
abundance: .
v_gene: TRBV4-2
len: 15
j_gene: TRBJ2-1
d_gene: .

CDR3nt: TGTGCCAGCAGCCAATCAGGGGGGGATAGCTCCTACGAGCAGTACTTC
CDR3aa: CASSQSGGDSSYEQYF
abundance: .
v_gene: TRBV3-1/TRBV3-2
len: 16
j_gene: TRBJ2-7
d_gene: .

CDR3nt: TGCGCCAGCAGCTTGGAGGGGCGCGGTCAGCCCCAGCATTTT
CDR3aa: CASSLEGRGQPQHF
abundance: .
v_gene: TRBV5-1
len: 14
j_gene: TRBJ1-5
d_gene: .

CDR3nt: TGTGCCAGCAGGATCCAGGGGAGTCGGACAGATACGCAGTATTTT
CDR3aa: CASRIQGSRTDTQYF
abundance: .
v_gene: TRBV27
len: 15
j_gene: TRBJ2-3
d_gene: .

CDR3nt: TGTGCCAGTAGTATCGGAGCGTACACCGGGGAGCTGTTTTTT
CDR3aa: CASSIGAYTGELFF
abundance: .
v_gene: TRBV19
len: 14
j_gene: TRBJ2-2
d_gene: .

CDR3nt: TGTGCCAGCACCTTACAGGGAGCAATGAACACTGAAGCTTTCTTT
CDR3aa: CASTLQGAMNTEAFF
abundance: .
v_gene: TRBV11-3
len: 15
j_gene: TRBJ1-1
d_gene: .

CDR3nt: TGCAGCGTTGATGGAGTAGGGAACACTGAAGCTTTCTTT
CDR3aa: CSVDGVGNTEAFF
abundance: .
v_gene: TRBV29-1
len: 13
j_gene: TRBJ1-1
d_gene: .

CDR3nt: TGTGCCAGCTCACCAGAGAGGGGAGACAGGGTAGCGAACACTGAAGCTTTCTTT
CDR3aa: CASSPERGDRVANTEAFF
abundance: .
v_gene: TRBV18
len: 18
j_gene: TRBJ1-1
d_gene: TRBD1

CDR3nt: TGTGCCAGCAGCCAAGCTCTTGGCCTTTGGGATCCTTCACCCCTCCACTTT
CDR3aa: CASSQALGLWDPSPLHF
abundance: .
v_gene: TRBV3-1/TRBV3-2
len: 17
j_gene: TRBJ1-6
d_gene: .